This TCR beta chain was captured by sequencing in a study of T-cell memory formation after mild COVID-19. This clonotype was counted only a few times. What it binds is unknown. Constant-segment primers and 5'RACE yielded cDNA libraries for TCR alpha and TCR beta, each carrying sample barcodes and UMIs. TCRdb processed the 5' RACE reads anew with MiXCR; each CDR3 protein has one entry. The table includes some 120,000 distinct CDR3 sequences, approximately 15% detected once. General study points: CD4+ contracting clones lay mainly in CM and EM, CD8+ ones in EMRA.

What was sequenced was PBMCs or a T cell subset sorted from them (not recorded which). The source is an adult woman who had mild COVID-19 (a few samples of this study predate the infection). Cell type and time point are not known.

The CDR3 region has the DNA TGTGCCACCAGTGTTCTAGCGGGGGCCTTCTACGAGCAGTACTTC. Its protein product is CATSVLAGAFYEQYF. The chain uses TRBV24-1 and TRBJ2-7; 10 nucleotides match TRBD2. The CDR3 runs to 15 residues. CDR1 is KGHDR, CDR2 SFDVKD, per germline. Trimming took 5 bases from V and 3 from J; bases not matched to a gene: 6.